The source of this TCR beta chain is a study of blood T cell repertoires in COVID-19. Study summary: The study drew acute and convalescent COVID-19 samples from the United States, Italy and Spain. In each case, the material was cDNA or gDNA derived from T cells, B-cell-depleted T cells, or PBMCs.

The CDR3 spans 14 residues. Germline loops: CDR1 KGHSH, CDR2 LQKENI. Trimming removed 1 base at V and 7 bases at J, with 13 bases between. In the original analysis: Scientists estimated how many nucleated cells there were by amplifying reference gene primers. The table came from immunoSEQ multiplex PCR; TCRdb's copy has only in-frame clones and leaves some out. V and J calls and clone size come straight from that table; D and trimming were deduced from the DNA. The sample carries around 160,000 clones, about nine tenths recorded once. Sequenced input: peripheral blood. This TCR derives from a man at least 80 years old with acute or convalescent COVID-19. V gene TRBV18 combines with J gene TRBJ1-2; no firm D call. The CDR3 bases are TGTGCCAGCTCACCACTGTCCCGGGAAAGTGGCTACACCTTC. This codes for CASSPLSRESGYTF.